The present TCR beta chain was sequenced within a study of blood T cell repertoires in COVID-19. As for the study in general: PBMCs, B-cell-depleted T cells, or T cells provided the cDNA or gDNA that made up the material.

In the study's own analysis: Reference gene primer amplification gave estimated nucleated cell counts. Clones were read by immunoSEQ multiplex PCR, and TCRdb kept only the in-frame ones, dropping some. The V and J calls and clone size come from that table; D and trimming were worked out from the DNA. Among fewer than 250,000 clones listed, 83% were seen once. This CDR3 region has 15 residues. V was clipped by 5 bases and J by 8 bases; unmatched bases: 11. Germline V gene lookup returns CDR1 SGHAT and CDR2 FQNNGV. This chain uses TRBV11-2 with TRBJ1-4; 7 bases map to TRBD1. The sequence was collected from a human donor in a cohort sampled during active COVID-19. The sequenced material came from peripheral blood. The CDR3 loop reads CASSPGQARGEKLFF. The CDR3 bases are TGTGCCAGCAGCCCCGGACAGGCCCGCGGAGAAAAACTGTTTTTT.